This entry describes one T cell receptor beta chain. Its antigen is not yet known. The input lacks base qualities; no much larger clone sits a single base away. The data belong to a study of blood T cell repertoires in COVID-19 (dated by TCRdb to the early 2020s). Broadly, across the study: Samples from collaborators originated in the United States, Italy and Spain and spanned both the acute and convalescent phases of COVID-19. The material from the prospective study consisted of cDNA or gDNA derived from T cells, B-cell-depleted T cells, or PBMCs. HLA class I and class II types, where available, came from metadata supplied by the sample provider rather than from assay-based typing. A de-identified subject ID, COVID-19 status, age in years and sex were almost always included in the sample metadata. The samples were drawn from two sources: the first 160 participants of the ongoing ImmuneRACE study, and 1,000 to 1,500 subjects contributed by 6 global collaborators. The repertoires were released in a freely available public database intended as a resource for research on the immune response to SARS-CoV-2. Deeply sampled blood TCRbeta repertoires from subjects exposed to, actively infected with, or recovered from COVID-19 were included in the dataset.

Trimming costs V 4 bases and J 3 bases, and their ends lie 13 bases apart. From its cysteine to its phenylalanine, the CDR3 spans 15 amino acids. The only DNA kept is the CDR3, 45 bases in frame from the first base. CDR1 and CDR2, looked up from the germline V gene (reference sequence), are LGHDT and YNNKEL. Study-wide conclusions, independent of this receptor: How much clinical and demographic metadata was included differed by source and by participant, and the metadata was provided uncurated.

Whole blood was collected in K2EDTA tubes by collaborating institutions according to the institutions' own protocols. For TCRbeta analysis, collaborators shipped samples in one of three forms: frozen whole blood, isolated PBMCs, or DNA extracted from either of those sample types. TCRbeta CDR3 regions were amplified from genomic DNA by means of the immunoSEQ Assay, a bias-controlled multiplex PCR. On the authors' methods: The number of nucleated cells in each sample was estimated by amplification of reference gene primers within the assay. To quantify the absolute abundance of each unique TCRbeta CDR3 rearrangement, sequence reads were collapsed and filtered. Productive Simpson clonality was computed per sample as the square root of Simpson's diversity index over productive rearrangements. TCRdb holds this immuneACCESS table with in-frame rearrangements only. Some clones are missing; in checked studies, unresolved V genes explain under half, and the rest has no known cause. The V and J calls and the clone size are those of that table, but D and trimming were determined from the DNA. This sample is represented by 55,000 or so clones; around 87% of them were singletons. About 6.3% of the sample lies in the top ten.

Recombination linked TRBV3-1 (or the pseudogene TRBV3-2) to TRBJ2-1; the best D guess is TRBD2, with 6 bases matching. Sequences were obtained from peripheral blood. The receptor comes from a man between 60 and 70 years old with active or convalescent COVID-19. Here is the DNA: TGTGCCAGCAGCCTCCTTAGCGGTAGCTACAATGAGCAGTTCTTC. It encodes CASSLLSGSYNEQFF.